The 20 T cell receptor beta chains reported below all come from one sample, sequenced in a study of blood T cell repertoires in COVID-19. Sequenced by immunoSEQ multiplex PCR; TCRdb stores in-frame clones only, minus some. The sample lists 200,000 to 300,000 clones; roughly 76% were seen once. Sequences were obtained from peripheral blood. These receptors originate from a woman of 80 years or more with COVID-19, enrolled during active disease.

V is TRBV6-5 and J is TRBJ2-7, with D uncertain. Germline V lookup: CDR1 MNHEY, CDR2 SVGAGI. The CDR3 totals 13 residues. V gave up 7 bases and J gave up 3 bases, with 13 bases separating them. Written as DNA, the CDR3 is TGTGCCAGCACTTCGCCCCAGAACTACGAGCAGTACTTC. It yields the protein CASTSPQNYEQYF.

The genes are TRBV20-1 and TRBJ1-2; unclear D gene. Looked up from germline, CDR1 is DFQATT and CDR2 is SNEGSKA (reference sequence). V was clipped by 3 bases and J by 4 bases, with 9 bases between them. The CDR3 has 12 amino acids. The chain's CDR3 is CSASVQRYGYTF. The CDR3 DNA reads TGCAGTGCTAGTGTCCAGCGCTATGGCTACACCTTC.

The chain couples TRBV3-1 (or the pseudogene TRBV3-2) to TRBJ2-7; D possibly corresponds to TRBD1 (6 bases). This CDR3 spans 14 amino acids. Trimming cost V 4 bases and J 3 bases, with 13 bases left between them. The germline V gene encodes CDR1 LGHDT and CDR2 YNNKEL (reference sequence). CDR3 in amino acids: CASSLRDINYEQYF. CDR3 in DNA: TGTGCCAGCAGCCTACGGGACATCAACTACGAGCAGTACTTC.

This chain joins TRBV6-2 or TRBV6-3 and TRBJ2-1; 15 bases match TRBD2. Germline-derived CDR1 and CDR2 are MNHEY and SVGEGT. CDR3 length: 16 residues. V lost 4 bases and J lost 10; bases outside the gene matches: 8. The CDR3 spells CASSSPGTSGGREQFF. In nucleotides, the CDR3 is TGTGCCAGCAGTTCCCCCGGGACTAGCGGGGGGAGGGAGCAGTTCTTC.

To note about this clone: One junction end disagrees with the germline gene, perhaps due to a read error. This chain's CDR3 is CASSTGTVYNEQFF. CDR3 DNA: TGTGCTAGCAGCACCGGGACTGTATACAATGAGCAGTTCTTC. The chain couples TRBV7-7 to TRBJ2-1, with D perhaps matching TRBD2 (6 bases). There are 14 residues in the CDR3. Looked up from germline, CDR1 is SSHAT and CDR2 is FNYEAQ (reference sequence).

This clone was seen only a few times. The rearrangement links TRBV25-1 to TRBJ1-1, with D possibly being TRBD1 (5 bases). Trimming took off 3 bases at V and 0 bases at J, with 11 bases between the two ends. Germline lookup yields CDR1 MGHDK and CDR2 SYGVNS. This CDR3 is built from 15 residues. The CDR3 nucleotides read TGTGCCAGCAGTGACCCCAGGGAAATGAACACTGAAGCTTTCTTT. This gives the protein CASSDPREMNTEAFF.

This rearrangement joins TRBV18 to TRBJ2-3, with 7 nucleotides matching TRBD1. CDR3 length: 18 residues. The V and J ends lost 3 bases and 1 base, in that order; junction bases with no gene match: 13. Germline values: CDR1 KGHSH, CDR2 LQKENI. CDR3 loop: CASSPINRGVSGTDTQYF. DNA for the CDR3: TGTGCCAGCTCACCGATCAACAGGGGAGTCTCGGGCACAGATACGCAGTATTTT. The whole variable domain, filled in from reference TRBV18 and TRBJ2-3, reads NAGVMQNPRHLVRRRGQEARLRCSPMKGHSHVYWYRQLPEEGLKFMVYLQKENIIDESGMPKERFSAEFPKEGPSILRIQQVVRGDSAAYFCASSPINRGVSGTDTQYFGPGTRLTVL.

In DNA, the CDR3 is TGTGCCAGCAGCTGGGACAGAAACACTGAAGCTTTCTTT. This translates into CASSWDRNTEAFF. The chain combines TRBV5-6 with TRBJ1-1, with 7 bases aligning to TRBD1. Germline V gene sequence: CDR1 SGHDT, CDR2 YYEEEE. The CDR3 spans 13 residues. With 3 bases clipped from V and 2 bases from J, the junction kept 1 base outside the gene matches.

Written as DNA, the CDR3 is TGTGCCAGCAGCCTTCAGAGCGGCGGCTCCTACGAGCAGTACTTC. Translated, it gives CASSLQSGGSYEQYF. The chain has TRBV14 and TRBJ2-7; possible D gene TRBD2, 5 bases. Between the trimmed V and J ends, which lost 4 bases and 0 bases, there was a span of 13 bases. The CDR3 consists of 15 residues. The V gene's germline CDR1 is SGHDN and CDR2 FVKESK.

The genes are TRBV9 and TRBJ2-3; TRBD2 agrees at 7 bases. J lost 2 bases, V lost 3 bases, and 6 bases had no gene match. The length of the CDR3 is 15 residues. Germline-derived CDR1 and CDR2 are SGDLS and YYNGEE. The CDR3 reads CASSAGEGITDTQYF. The CDR3 DNA reads as TGTGCCAGCAGCGCCGGGGAGGGGATCACAGATACGCAGTATTTT. Drawing the rest from reference TRBV9 and TRBJ2-3, the complete variable domain is DSGVTQTPKHLITATGQRVTLRCSPRSGDLSVYWYQQSLDQGLQFLIQYYNGEERAKGNILERFSAQQFPDLHSELNLSSLELGDSALYFCASSAGEGITDTQYFGPGTRLTVL.

This chain joins TRBV19 and TRBJ1-2; D unclear. In germline, CDR1 is LNHDA, CDR2 SQIVND (reference sequence). With 6 bases removed from V and 0 bases from J, the gap between germline ends came to 5 bases. CDR3 length equals 12 residues. The chain's CDR3 is CASSTTNYGYTF. CDR3 coding DNA: TGTGCCAGTAGCACAACTAACTATGGCTACACCTTC.

This chain joins TRBV6-1 and TRBJ2-2; a weak D match, TRBD2 (6 bases). V gave up 3 bases and J gave up 1 base, with 9 bases separating them. CDR3 length: 15 residues. Germline CDR1 and CDR2: MNHNS and SASEGT. The CDR3 reads CASSEVAVNTGELFF. The DNA for the CDR3 is TGTGCCAGCAGTGAGGTAGCGGTGAACACCGGGGAGCTGTTTTTT.

The chain couples TRBV24-1 to TRBJ2-1, with 11 bases aligning to TRBD2. This CDR3 has 23 residues. The trim removed 3 bases at V and 1 base at J, leaving 22 bases unmatched. Germline CDR1 is KGHDR and CDR2 is SFDVKD. CDR3 in amino acids: CATSDRGGLADGRSGRSYNEQFF. Here the CDR3 DNA reads TGTGCCACCAGTGATCGAGGGGGACTAGCGGATGGCCGCTCCGGGCGGTCCTACAATGAGCAGTTCTTC.

In its sample, this clone was seen once. This chain links TRBV11-2 with TRBJ2-3; TRBD2 agrees at 13 bases. Germline V gene sequence: CDR1 SGHAT, CDR2 FQNNGV. The V segment lost 3 bases and the J segment 5 bases; nucleotides outside the gene matches: 5. This CDR3 comprises 16 residues. This CDR3 reads CASSFGLAGAVDTQYF. In DNA, the CDR3 is TGTGCCAGCAGCTTCGGACTAGCGGGAGCGGTAGATACGCAGTATTTT.

This rearrangement joins TRBV11-2 to TRBJ2-7, with a tentative D call TRBD2 (5 bases). The CDR3 is 15 amino acids. Trimming removed 5 bases at V and 0 bases at J, with 14 bases between. Germline CDR1 reads SGHAT; CDR2 reads FQNNGV. The CDR3 spells CASSPQRRSSYEQYF. In nucleotides, the CDR3 is TGTGCCAGCAGCCCACAGCGGAGGAGCTCCTACGAGCAGTACTTC.

The chain couples TRBV28 to TRBJ2-1; no clear D. This CDR3 has 15 residues. Trimming removed 5 bases from V and 1 base from J, with 12 bases in between. The germline gives CDR1 MDHEN, CDR2 SYDVKM. The CDR3 bases are TGTGCCAGCAGTGAGCAGATCGGGTCCTACAATGAGCAGTTCTTC. It specifies CASSEQIGSYNEQFF.

The V call is TRBV19, the J call TRBJ2-7; maybe TRBD1 (6 bases). Germline V lookup: CDR1 LNHDA, CDR2 SQIVND (reference sequence). This CDR3 has 15 residues. Trimming shortened V by 7 bases and J by 2 bases, and 18 bases separated the two germline ends. The CDR3 spells CASKETGKSTYEQYF. In nucleotides, the CDR3 is TGTGCCAGTAAGGAGACAGGCAAGAGTACCTACGAGCAGTACTTC.

The chain recombines TRBV5-6 with TRBJ2-5, with D perhaps matching TRBD2 (6 bases). Germline CDR1 SGHDT, CDR2 YYEEEE. The CDR3 length is 16 residues. Trimming cost V 4 bases and J 1 base, with 17 bases left between them. This chain's CDR3 is CASSLAGNAAQETQYF. The CDR3 DNA reads as TGTGCCAGCAGCCTTGCGGGGAACGCTGCCCAAGAGACCCAGTACTTC.

The chain uses TRBV9 and TRBJ1-3, with 10 nucleotides matching TRBD1. The length of the CDR3 is 15 residues. The V gene end was trimmed by 3 bases and the J gene end by 6 bases; junction bases not matched to a gene: 6. CDR1 is SGDLS, CDR2 YYNGEE, per germline. The CDR3 sequence: CASSGGQGVLNTIYF. The CDR3 DNA sequence: TGTGCCAGCAGCGGTGGACAGGGGGTCTTAAACACCATATATTTT.

This chain joins TRBV18 and TRBJ2-7; 14 nucleotides match TRBD2. The CDR3 length is 19 residues. Losses at the gene ends were 0 bases for V and 3 bases for J; bases not matched to a gene: 10. Germline CDR1 reads KGHSH; CDR2 reads LQKENI. CDR3 residues: CASSPPGLAGGLQVYEQYF. CDR3 DNA sequence: TGTGCCAGCTCACCACCTGGACTAGCGGGGGGCTTACAGGTCTACGAGCAGTACTTC. The full variable domain, rest sourced from reference TRBV18 and TRBJ2-7, is NAGVMQNPRHLVRRRGQEARLRCSPMKGHSHVYWYRQLPEEGLKFMVYLQKENIIDESGMPKERFSAEFPKEGPSILRIQQVVRGDSAAYFCASSPPGLAGGLQVYEQYFGPGTRLTVT.